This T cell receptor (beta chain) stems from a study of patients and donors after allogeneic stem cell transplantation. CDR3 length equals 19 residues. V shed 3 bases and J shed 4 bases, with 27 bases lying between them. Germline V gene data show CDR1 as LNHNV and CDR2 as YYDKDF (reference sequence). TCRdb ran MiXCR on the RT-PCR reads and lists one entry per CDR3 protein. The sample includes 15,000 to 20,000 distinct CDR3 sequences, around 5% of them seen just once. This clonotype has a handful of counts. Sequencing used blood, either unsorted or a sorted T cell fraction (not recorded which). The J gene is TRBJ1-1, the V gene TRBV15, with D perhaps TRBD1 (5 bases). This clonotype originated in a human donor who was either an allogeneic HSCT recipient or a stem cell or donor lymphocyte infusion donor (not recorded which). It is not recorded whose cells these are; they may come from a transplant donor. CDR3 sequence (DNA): TGTGCCACCAGCAGCCCCTTGACAGAAGCCTTCCCACTGTTCACTGAAGCTTTCTTT. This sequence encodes CATSSPLTEAFPLFTEAFF.